These 11 T cell receptor beta chains share one sample of origin, sequenced in a study of blood T cell repertoires in COVID-19. Clones were read by immunoSEQ multiplex PCR, and TCRdb kept only the in-frame ones, dropping some. The sample has 150,000 to 200,000 clones, more than 65% seen once. Source material: peripheral blood. These TCRs come from a human donor with acute or convalescent COVID-19. The donor label of this sample is uncertain.

In its sample, this clone was seen a few times. V is TRBV13 and J is TRBJ2-7; TRBD2 matches at 10 bases. CDR1 PRHDT and CDR2 FYEKMQ come from the germline V gene (reference sequence). The CDR3 extends over 17 amino acids. Trimming cost V 5 bases and J 0 bases; bases outside gene matches: 10. The DNA for the CDR3 is TGTGCCAGCAGCCCACCGACCACTAGCGGGATCTCCTACGAGCAGTACTTC. This translates into CASSPPTTSGISYEQYF.

Only one count was recorded for this clone. The V and J genes are TRBV30 and TRBJ2-5, with 7 positions matching TRBD2. Germline loops: CDR1 GTSNPN, CDR2 SVGIG (reference sequence). V lost 2 bases, J lost 5 bases, and 8 bases stayed unmatched. The CDR3 sequence is 14 residues long. CDR3: CAWSPTVGGETQYF. The CDR3 bases are TGTGCCTGGAGTCCCACAGTGGGAGGGGAGACCCAGTACTTC.

Remarks on this clone: The sample holds other DNA sequences that translate to the same CDR3. The chain links TRBV3-1 (or the pseudogene TRBV3-2) to TRBJ2-3; 8 bases are shared with TRBD2. V was clipped by 4 bases and J by 1 base; unmatched bases: 4. Germline-derived CDR1 and CDR2 are LGHDT and YNNKEL (reference sequence). There are 15 residues in the CDR3. DNA for the CDR3: TGTGCCAGCAGCCTAAATAGCGGGGGCACAGATACGCAGTATTTT. Protein: CASSLNSGGTDTQYF.

The genes are TRBV19 and TRBJ1-2; 8 positions match TRBD1. Germline V lookup: CDR1 LNHDA, CDR2 SQIVND (reference sequence). With 4 bases clipped from V and 3 bases from J, the junction kept 4 bases outside the gene matches. This CDR3 comprises 14 residues. CDR3 nucleotide sequence: TGTGCCAGTAGTAGTGGGGACAGGCACTATGGCTACACCTTC. Its protein is CASSSGDRHYGYTF.

This clone was counted once. The V call is TRBV30, the J call TRBJ1-1; 7 nucleotides agree with TRBD1. Trimming took 7 bases from V and 0 from J; bases not matched to a gene: 8. The CDR3 is 14 residues long. CDR1 GTSNPN and CDR2 SVGIG come from the germline V gene (reference sequence). The CDR3, as DNA: TGTGCCTCCGGGACAGTGGGTTTGAACACTGAAGCTTTCTTT. It yields the protein CASGTVGLNTEAFF.

As regards this clone: The same CDR3 also results from other DNA sequences found in this sample. The chain joins TRBV29-1 to TRBJ1-2; D gene unclear. The CDR3 runs 12 residues. Trimming cost V 5 bases and J 1 base, with 8 bases left between them. Germline CDR1 reads SQVTM; CDR2 reads ANQGSEA. The CDR3 nucleotides are TGCAGCGTTTCCGGAGGTAACTATGGCTACACCTTC. Amino acids: CSVSGGNYGYTF.

The chain is built from TRBV2 and TRBJ2-3; D unresolved. The V gene's germline CDR1 is SNHLY and CDR2 FYNNEI. The CDR3 has 16 residues. V was clipped by 2 bases and J by 0 bases, with 12 bases between them. The CDR3 sequence: CASSELGHSSTDTQYF. Written as DNA, the CDR3 is TGTGCCAGCAGTGAATTGGGTCACAGTAGCACAGATACGCAGTATTTT.

The chain has TRBV6-5 and TRBJ2-7; tentative D call: TRBD2 (7 bases). With 6 bases removed from V and 3 bases from J, the gap between germline ends came to 15 bases. Germline CDR1 is MNHEY and CDR2 is SVGAGI. This CDR3 contains 14 residues. DNA of the CDR3: TGTGCCAGCAGACCGAGCGGGACACTCTACGAGCAGTACTTC. It specifies CASRPSGTLYEQYF.

The chain recombines TRBV7-2 with TRBJ1-5; D is perhaps TRBD1 (5 bases). Germline V gives CDR1 SGHTA, CDR2 FQGNSA. Between the trimmed V and J ends, which lost 2 bases and 6 bases, there was a span of 11 bases. The CDR3 has 14 amino acids. CDR3: CASSLRGGGQPQHF. The CDR3 DNA is TGTGCCAGCAGCTTACGGGGCGGGGGTCAGCCCCAGCATTTT.

This chain links TRBV5-6 with TRBJ2-7, with 7 bases fitting TRBD1. The CDR3 length is 15 residues. Germline loops: CDR1 SGHDT, CDR2 YYEEEE. V shed 4 bases and J 0 bases; nucleotides not matched to a gene: 7. Here the CDR3 reads CASSNRGQSSYEQYF. The CDR3 region has the DNA TGTGCCAGCAGCAACCGGGGACAGAGCTCCTACGAGCAGTACTTC.

This chain uses TRBV2 with TRBJ2-5; 10 bases fit TRBD2. Losses at the gene ends were 6 bases for V and 1 base for J; bases not matched to a gene: 8. The CDR3 covers 16 residues. CDR1 and CDR2 (germline): SNHLY, FYNNEI. CDR3 sequence reads: CASSLAGARFQETQYF. CDR3 DNA sequence: TGTGCCAGCAGCCTAGCGGGGGCCCGATTCCAAGAGACCCAGTACTTC.